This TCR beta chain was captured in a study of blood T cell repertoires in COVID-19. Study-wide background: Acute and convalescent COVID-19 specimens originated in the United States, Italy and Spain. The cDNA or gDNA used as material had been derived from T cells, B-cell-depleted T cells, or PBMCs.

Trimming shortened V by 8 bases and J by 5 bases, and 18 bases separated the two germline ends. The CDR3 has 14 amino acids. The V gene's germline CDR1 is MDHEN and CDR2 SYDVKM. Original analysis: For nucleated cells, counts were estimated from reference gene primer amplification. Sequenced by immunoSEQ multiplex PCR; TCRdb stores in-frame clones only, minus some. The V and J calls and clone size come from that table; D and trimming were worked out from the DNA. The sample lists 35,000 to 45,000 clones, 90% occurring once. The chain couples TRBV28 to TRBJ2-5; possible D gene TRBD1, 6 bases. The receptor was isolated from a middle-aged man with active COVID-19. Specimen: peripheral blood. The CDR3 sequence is CASLAQGPYETQYF. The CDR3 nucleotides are TGTGCCAGCCTTGCCCAGGGGCCCTACGAGACCCAGTACTTC.